This entry is about one TCR beta chain. These data are taken from a study of cytomegalovirus exposure and HLA in healthy donors. The PCR had 60 Vbeta and 13 Jbeta primers. Clones were read by immunoSEQ multiplex PCR, and TCRdb kept only the in-frame ones, dropping some. Of around 92,000 clones detected, roughly 74% appear once; the ten largest clones hold 13% to 15%. The germline CDR1 and CDR2 sequences are SQVTM and ANQGSEA. The CDR3 runs 15 residues. V trimming: 4 bases; J trimming: 4 bases; junction bases outside the gene matches: 2. The specimen was PBMCs. This TCR came from a woman aged 70 to 79 in good health and CMV-seropositive. This chain links TRBV29-1 with TRBJ2-1; the match to TRBD2 covers 15 bases. CDR3 protein: CSVGTSGGEYNEQFF. CDR3 sequence (DNA): TGCAGCGTTGGGACTAGCGGGGGGGAGTACAATGAGCAGTTCTTC.